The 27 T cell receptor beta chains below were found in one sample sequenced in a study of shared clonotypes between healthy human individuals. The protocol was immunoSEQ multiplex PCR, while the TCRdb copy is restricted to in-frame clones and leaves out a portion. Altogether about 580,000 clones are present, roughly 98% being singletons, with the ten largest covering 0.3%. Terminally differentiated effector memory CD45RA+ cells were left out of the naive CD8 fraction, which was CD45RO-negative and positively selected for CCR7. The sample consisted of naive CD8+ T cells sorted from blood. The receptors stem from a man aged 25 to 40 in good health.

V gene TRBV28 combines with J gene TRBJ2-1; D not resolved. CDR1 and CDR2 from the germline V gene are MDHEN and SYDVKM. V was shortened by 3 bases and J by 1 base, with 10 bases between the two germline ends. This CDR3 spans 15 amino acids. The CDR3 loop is CASSFEERSYNEQFF. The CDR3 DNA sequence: TGTGCCAGCAGTTTTGAGGAGAGATCCTACAATGAGCAGTTCTTC. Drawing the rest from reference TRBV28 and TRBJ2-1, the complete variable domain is DVKVTQSSRYLVKRTGEKVFLECVQDMDHENMFWYRQDPGLGLRLIYFSYDVKMKEKGDIPEGYSVSREKKERFSLILESASTNQTSMYLCASSFEERSYNEQFFGPGTRLTVL.

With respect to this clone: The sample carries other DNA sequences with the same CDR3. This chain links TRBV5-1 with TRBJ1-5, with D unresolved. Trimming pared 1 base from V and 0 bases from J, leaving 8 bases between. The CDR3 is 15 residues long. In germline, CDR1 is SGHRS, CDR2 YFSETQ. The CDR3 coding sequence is TGCGCCAGCAGCTTGTTAGGGTATAGCAATCAGCCCCAGCATTTT. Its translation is CASSLLGYSNQPQHF.

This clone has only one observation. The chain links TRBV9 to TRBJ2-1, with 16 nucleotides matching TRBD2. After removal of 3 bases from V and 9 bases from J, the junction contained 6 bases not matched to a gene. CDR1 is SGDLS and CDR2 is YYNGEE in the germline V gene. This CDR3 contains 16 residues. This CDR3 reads CASSDGTSGRAPEQFF. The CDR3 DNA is TGTGCCAGCAGCGACGGGACTAGCGGGAGGGCGCCTGAGCAGTTCTTC.

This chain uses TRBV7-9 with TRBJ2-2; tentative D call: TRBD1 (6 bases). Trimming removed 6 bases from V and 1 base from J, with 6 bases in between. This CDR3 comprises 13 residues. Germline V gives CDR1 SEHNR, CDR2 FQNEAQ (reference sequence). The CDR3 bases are TGTGCCAGCAGGGGACAGAACACCGGGGAGCTGTTTTTT. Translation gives CASRGQNTGELFF. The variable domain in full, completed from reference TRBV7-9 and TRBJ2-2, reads DTGVSQNPRHKITKRGQNVTFRCDPISEHNRLYWYRQTLGQGPEFLTYFQNEAQLEKSRLLSDRFSAERPKGSFSTLEIQRTEQGDSAMYLCASRGQNTGELFFGEGSRLTVL.

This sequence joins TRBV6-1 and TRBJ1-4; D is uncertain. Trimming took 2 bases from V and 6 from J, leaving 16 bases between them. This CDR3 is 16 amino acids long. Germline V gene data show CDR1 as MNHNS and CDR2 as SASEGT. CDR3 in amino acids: CASSEFFRQRDEKLFF. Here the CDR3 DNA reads TGTGCCAGCAGTGAATTTTTTCGGCAGAGAGATGAAAAACTGTTTTTT.

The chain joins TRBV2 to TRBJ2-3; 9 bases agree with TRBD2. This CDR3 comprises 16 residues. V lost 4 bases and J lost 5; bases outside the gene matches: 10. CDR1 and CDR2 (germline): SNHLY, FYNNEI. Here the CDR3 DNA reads TGTGCCAGCAGTGGCGCTAGCGGGACGGGAGGAGATACGCAGTATTTT. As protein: CASSGASGTGGDTQYF.

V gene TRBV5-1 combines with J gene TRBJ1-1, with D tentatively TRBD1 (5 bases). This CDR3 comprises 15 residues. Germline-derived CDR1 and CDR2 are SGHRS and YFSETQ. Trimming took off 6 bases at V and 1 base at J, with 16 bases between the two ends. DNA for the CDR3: TGCGCCAGCAACCATGCAGGACAACCGAACACTGAAGCTTTCTTT. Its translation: CASNHAGQPNTEAFF.

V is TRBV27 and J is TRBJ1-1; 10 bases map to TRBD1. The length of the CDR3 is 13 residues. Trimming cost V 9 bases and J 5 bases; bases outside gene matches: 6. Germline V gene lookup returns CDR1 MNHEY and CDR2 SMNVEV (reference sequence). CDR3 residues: CASSGTGVTEAFF. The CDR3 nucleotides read TGTGCCAGTTCCGGGACAGGGGTGACTGAAGCTTTCTTT.

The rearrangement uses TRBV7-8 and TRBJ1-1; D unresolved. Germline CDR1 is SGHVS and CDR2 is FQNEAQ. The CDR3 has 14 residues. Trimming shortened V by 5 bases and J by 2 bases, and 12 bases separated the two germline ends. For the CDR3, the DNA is TGTGCCAGCAGCCAAGGACCCTTAAACACTGAAGCTTTCTTT. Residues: CASSQGPLNTEAFF.

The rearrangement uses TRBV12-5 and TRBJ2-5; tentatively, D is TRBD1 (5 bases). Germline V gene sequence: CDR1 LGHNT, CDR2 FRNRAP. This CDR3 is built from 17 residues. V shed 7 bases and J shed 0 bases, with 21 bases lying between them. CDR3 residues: CASAPSPAGYYQETQYF. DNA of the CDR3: TGTGCTAGTGCCCCAAGTCCGGCAGGGTATTACCAAGAGACCCAGTACTTC.

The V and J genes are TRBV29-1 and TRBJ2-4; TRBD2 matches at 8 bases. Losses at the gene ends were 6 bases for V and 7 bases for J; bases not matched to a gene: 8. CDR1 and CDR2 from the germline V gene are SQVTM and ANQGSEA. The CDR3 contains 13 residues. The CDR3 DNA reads TGCAGCGTGGCGGCGGGAGGTGGGAACATTCAGTACTTC. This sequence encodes CSVAAGGGNIQYF.

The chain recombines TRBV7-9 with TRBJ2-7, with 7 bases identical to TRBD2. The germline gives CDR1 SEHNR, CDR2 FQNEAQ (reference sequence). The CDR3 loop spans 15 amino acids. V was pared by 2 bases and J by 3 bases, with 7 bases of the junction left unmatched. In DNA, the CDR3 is TGTGCCAGCAGCTTAAAGACGGAGCGGGGCTACGAGCAGTACTTC. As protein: CASSLKTERGYEQYF.

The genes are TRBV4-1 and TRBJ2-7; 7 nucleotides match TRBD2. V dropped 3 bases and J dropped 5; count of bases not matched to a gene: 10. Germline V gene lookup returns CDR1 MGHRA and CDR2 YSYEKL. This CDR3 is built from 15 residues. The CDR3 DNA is TGCGCCAGCAGCCAGTGGACGGGGACTAACGACGAGCAGTACTTC. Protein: CASSQWTGTNDEQYF.

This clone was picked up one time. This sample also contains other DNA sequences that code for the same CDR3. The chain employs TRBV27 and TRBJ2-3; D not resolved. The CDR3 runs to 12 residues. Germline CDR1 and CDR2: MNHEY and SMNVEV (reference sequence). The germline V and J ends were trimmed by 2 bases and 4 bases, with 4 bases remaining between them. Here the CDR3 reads CASSLSPDTQYF. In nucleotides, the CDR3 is TGTGCCAGCAGTTTAAGTCCAGATACGCAGTATTTT.

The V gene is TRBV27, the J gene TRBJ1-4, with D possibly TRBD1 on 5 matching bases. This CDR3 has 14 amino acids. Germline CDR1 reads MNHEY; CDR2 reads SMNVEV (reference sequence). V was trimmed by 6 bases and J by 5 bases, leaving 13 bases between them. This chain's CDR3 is CASSRQPLNEKLFF. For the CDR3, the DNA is TGTGCCAGCAGCAGACAGCCTTTAAATGAAAAACTGTTTTTT.

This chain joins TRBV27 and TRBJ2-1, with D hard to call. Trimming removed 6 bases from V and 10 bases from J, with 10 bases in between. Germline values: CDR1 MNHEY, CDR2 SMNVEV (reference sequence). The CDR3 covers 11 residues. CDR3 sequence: CASSVGGEQFF. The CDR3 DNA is TGTGCCAGCAGCGTGGGTGGAGAGCAGTTCTTC.

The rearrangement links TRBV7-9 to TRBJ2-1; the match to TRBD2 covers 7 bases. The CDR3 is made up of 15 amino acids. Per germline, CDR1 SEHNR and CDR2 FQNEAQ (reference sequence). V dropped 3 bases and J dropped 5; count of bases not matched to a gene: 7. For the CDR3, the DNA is TGTGCCAGCAGCTTCGGGGGAGGGCTCGACAATGAGCAGTTCTTC. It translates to CASSFGGGLDNEQFF.

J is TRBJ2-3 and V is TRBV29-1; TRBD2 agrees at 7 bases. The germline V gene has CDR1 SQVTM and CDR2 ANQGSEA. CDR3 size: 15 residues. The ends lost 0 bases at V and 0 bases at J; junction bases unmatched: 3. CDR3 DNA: TGCAGCGTTGAAGAGCTAGCGGCCAGCACAGATACGCAGTATTTT. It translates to CSVEELAASTDTQYF.

CDR3 sequence reads: CASGGNYEQYF. CDR3 nucleotide sequence: TGTGCCAGCGGAGGGAACTACGAGCAGTACTTC. The rearrangement uses TRBV27 and TRBJ2-7; tentatively, D is TRBD2 (6 bases). Germline loops: CDR1 MNHEY, CDR2 SMNVEV (reference sequence). The CDR3 is 11 residues long. V lost 8 bases, J lost 3 bases, and 8 bases lay in between.

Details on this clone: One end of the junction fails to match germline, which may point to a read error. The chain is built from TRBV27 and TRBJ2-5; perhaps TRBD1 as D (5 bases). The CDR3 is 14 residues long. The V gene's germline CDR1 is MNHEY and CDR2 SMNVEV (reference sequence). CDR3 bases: TGTGCCAGCAGTTTATCGGCTGGGCTGGGCAGGGTAGACTTC. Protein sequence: CASSLSAGLGRVDF.

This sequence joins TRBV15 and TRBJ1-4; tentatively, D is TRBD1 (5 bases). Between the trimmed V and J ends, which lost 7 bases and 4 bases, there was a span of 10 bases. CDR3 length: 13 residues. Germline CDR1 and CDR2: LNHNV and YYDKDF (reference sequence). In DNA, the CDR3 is TGTGCCACCACCCAGGGTCGTAATGAAAAACTGTTTTTT. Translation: CATTQGRNEKLFF.

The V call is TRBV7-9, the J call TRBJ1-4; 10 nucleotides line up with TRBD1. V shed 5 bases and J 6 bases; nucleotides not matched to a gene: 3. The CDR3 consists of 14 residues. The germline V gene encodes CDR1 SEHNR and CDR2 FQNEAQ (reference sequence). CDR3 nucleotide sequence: TGTGCCAGCAGCCCGGGGACAGGGGATGAAAAACTGTTTTTT. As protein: CASSPGTGDEKLFF.

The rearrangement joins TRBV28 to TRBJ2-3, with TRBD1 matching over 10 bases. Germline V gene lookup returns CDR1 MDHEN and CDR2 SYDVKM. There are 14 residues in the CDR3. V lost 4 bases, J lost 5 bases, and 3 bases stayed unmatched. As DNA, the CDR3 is TGTGCCAGCAGTTACGGGACAGGGGAAGATACGCAGTATTTT. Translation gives CASSYGTGEDTQYF.

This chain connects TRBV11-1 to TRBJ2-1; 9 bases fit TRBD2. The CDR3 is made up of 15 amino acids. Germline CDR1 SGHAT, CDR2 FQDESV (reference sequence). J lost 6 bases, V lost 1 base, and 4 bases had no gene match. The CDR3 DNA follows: TGTGCCAGCAGCTTAGGCCTAGCGGGAAGCAATGAGCAGTTCTTC. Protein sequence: CASSLGLAGSNEQFF.

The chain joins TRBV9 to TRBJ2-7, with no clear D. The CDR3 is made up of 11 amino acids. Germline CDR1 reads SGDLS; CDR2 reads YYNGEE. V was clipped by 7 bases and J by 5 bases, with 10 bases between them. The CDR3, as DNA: TGTGCCAGCGGCGGCGTGAACGAGCAGTACTTC. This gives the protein CASGGVNEQYF.

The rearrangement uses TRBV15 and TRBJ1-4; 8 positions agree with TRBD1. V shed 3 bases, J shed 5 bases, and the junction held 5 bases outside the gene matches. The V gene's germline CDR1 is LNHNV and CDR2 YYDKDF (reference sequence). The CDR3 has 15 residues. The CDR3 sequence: CATSRTGVENEKLFF. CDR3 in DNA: TGTGCCACCAGCAGGACAGGGGTGGAAAATGAAAAACTGTTTTTT.

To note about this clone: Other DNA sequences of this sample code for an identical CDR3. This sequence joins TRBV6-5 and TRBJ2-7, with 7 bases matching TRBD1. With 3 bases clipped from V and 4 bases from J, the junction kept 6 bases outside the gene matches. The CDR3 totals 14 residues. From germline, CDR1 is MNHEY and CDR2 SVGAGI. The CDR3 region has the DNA TGTGCCAGCAGTTATACGTCGACAGGGTACGAGCAGTACTTC. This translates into CASSYTSTGYEQYF.